These 10 T cell receptor beta chains were all obtained from the same sample, sequenced in a study of control samples from healthy donors and cancer patients. Using immunoSEQ multiplex PCR, the repertoire was profiled, and TCRdb retains in-frame clones only, with some absent. The table shows about 94,000 clones, with 86% occurring only once. The sample taken for sequencing was blood. These receptor sequences come from a woman aged 45 to 65 in good health.

The genes are TRBV7-6 and TRBJ2-1; D call uncertain. There are 11 residues in the CDR3. V shed 5 bases and J shed 7 bases, with 6 bases lying between them. CDR1 is SGHVS, CDR2 FNYEAQ, per germline. In DNA, the CDR3 is TGTGCCAGCAGCCCAGCAAATGAGCAGTTCTTC. It codes for CASSPANEQFF.

This clone was counted between two and nine times. The chain couples TRBV13 to TRBJ2-7; D is unresolved. The V end was cut by 5 bases, the J end by 1 base, with 12 bases between. Germline CDR1 and CDR2: PRHDT and FYEKMQ (reference sequence). The CDR3 covers 14 residues. The CDR3 here is CASSPRAESYEQYF. For the CDR3, the DNA is TGTGCCAGCAGCCCTCGGGCGGAATCCTACGAGCAGTACTTC.

The chain carries TRBV19 and TRBJ1-1; no definite D call. Germline V lookup: CDR1 LNHDA, CDR2 SQIVND (reference sequence). V was pared by 0 bases and J by 1 base, with 12 bases between. The CDR3 spans 16 residues. As DNA, the CDR3 is TGTGCCAGTAGTATAGATCGGGCGGTTCCGAACACTGAAGCTTTCTTT. As protein: CASSIDRAVPNTEAFF.

The chain couples TRBV6-2 or TRBV6-3 to TRBJ2-7, with D perhaps matching TRBD2 (5 bases). Between the trimmed V and J ends, which lost 5 bases and 0 bases, there was a span of 14 bases. The CDR3 has 15 amino acids. Germline loops: CDR1 MNHEY, CDR2 SVGEGT. The CDR3 DNA sequence: TGTGCCAGCAGTGCAGCGGATATACGCTCCTACGAGCAGTACTTC. Translation gives CASSAADIRSYEQYF.

This rearrangement joins TRBV29-1 to TRBJ2-7; D may be TRBD2 (7 bases). V was pared by 6 bases and J by 4 bases, with 13 bases between. Germline CDR1 SQVTM, CDR2 ANQGSEA. The CDR3 length is 12 residues. For the CDR3, the DNA is TGCAGCGTAACGGGGGGCATTTACGAGCAGTACTTC. Translating gives CSVTGGIYEQYF.

This rearrangement joins TRBV10-3 to TRBJ2-2; 7 positions agree with TRBD2. Germline V gene lookup returns CDR1 ENHRY and CDR2 SYGVKD. The CDR3 has 16 residues. The J segment lost 2 bases and the V segment lost 6 bases, leaving 9 bases of the junction unmatched. CDR3 nucleotide sequence: TGTGCCATCAGCTGGGAGAGCGGGGCTAACACCGGGGAGCTGTTTTTT. The encoded protein is CAISWESGANTGELFF.

A word on this clone: A read error may produce the germline difference seen at one junction end. The genes are TRBV20-1 and TRBJ2-6; unclear D gene. CDR1 is DFQATT and CDR2 is SNEGSKA in the germline V gene (reference sequence). The CDR3 is 10 amino acids. The CDR3 sequence: CSSGANVLTF. CDR3 nucleotides: TGTAGCTCTGGGGCCAACGTCCTGACTTTC.

The chain uses TRBV5-1 and TRBJ1-1; 9 nucleotides match TRBD1. With V trimmed by 4 bases and J by 2 bases, 3 bases remained unmatched. Germline lookup yields CDR1 SGHRS and CDR2 YFSETQ. CDR3 length: 14 residues. CDR3 region: CASSVTGGNTEAFF. The CDR3 DNA is TGCGCCAGCAGCGTGACAGGGGGTAACACTGAAGCTTTCTTT.

V is TRBV3-1 (or the pseudogene TRBV3-2) and J is TRBJ2-5; D gene unclear. CDR3 size: 15 residues. Trimming cost V 4 bases and J 9 bases, with 21 bases left between them. Germline V gene data show CDR1 as LGHDT and CDR2 as YNNKEL (reference sequence). CDR3: CASSLTLLSSRAQYF. The CDR3 DNA follows: TGTGCCAGCAGCCTCACCCTTTTGTCTAGTCGGGCCCAGTACTTC.

The rearrangement joins TRBV19 to TRBJ1-4, with 7 bases matching TRBD1. V lost 4 bases to trimming and J lost 7 bases; unmatched junction nucleotides: 6. CDR1 is LNHDA and CDR2 is SQIVND in the germline V gene (reference sequence). CDR3 length: 14 amino acids. The CDR3 nucleotides are TGTGCCAGTAGTAACACAGGGGAATCTGAAAAACTGTTTTTT. Its translation is CASSNTGESEKLFF.